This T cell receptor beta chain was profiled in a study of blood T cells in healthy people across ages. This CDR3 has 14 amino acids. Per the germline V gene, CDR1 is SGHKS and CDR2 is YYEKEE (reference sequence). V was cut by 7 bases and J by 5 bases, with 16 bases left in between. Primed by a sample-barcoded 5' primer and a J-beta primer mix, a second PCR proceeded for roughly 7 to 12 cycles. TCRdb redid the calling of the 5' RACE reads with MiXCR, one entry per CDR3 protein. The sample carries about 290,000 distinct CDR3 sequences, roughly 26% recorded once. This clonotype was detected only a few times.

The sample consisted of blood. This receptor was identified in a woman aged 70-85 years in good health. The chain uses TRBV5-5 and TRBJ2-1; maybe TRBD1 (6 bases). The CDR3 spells CASGRQGYNNEQFF. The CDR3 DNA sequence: TGTGCCAGCGGGCGGCAGGGGTATAACAATGAGCAGTTCTTC.